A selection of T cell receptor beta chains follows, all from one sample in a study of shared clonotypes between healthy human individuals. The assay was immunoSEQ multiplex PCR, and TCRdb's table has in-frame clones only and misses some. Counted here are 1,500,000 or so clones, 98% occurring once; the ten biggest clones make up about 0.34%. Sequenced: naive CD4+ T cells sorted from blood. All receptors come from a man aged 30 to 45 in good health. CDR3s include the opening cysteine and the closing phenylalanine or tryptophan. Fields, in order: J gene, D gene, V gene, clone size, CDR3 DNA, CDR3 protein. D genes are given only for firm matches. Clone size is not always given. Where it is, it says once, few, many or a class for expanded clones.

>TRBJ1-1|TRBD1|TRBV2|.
TGTGCCAGCAACGGAGAGGCAGGGGGCCCTGAAGCTTTCTTT
CASNGEAGGPEAFF
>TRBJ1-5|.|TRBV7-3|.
TGTGCCAGCAGCTTAGTGGGAGATCAGCCCCAGCATTTT
CASSLVGDQPQHF
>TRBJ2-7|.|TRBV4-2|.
TGTGCCAGCAGCCCCGGGGGTGGTTCGAACTACGAGCAGTACTTC
CASSPGGGSNYEQYF
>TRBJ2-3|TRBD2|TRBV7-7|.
TGTGCCAGCAGCTTAGGGGGCGGGAGTTTCACAGATACGCAGTATTTT
CASSLGGGSFTDTQYF
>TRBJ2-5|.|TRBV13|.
TGTGCCAGCAGCCGCCGGGACAACCAAGAGACCCAGTACTTC
CASSRRDNQETQYF
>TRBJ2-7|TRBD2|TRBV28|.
TGTGCCAGCAGTTCCCCGGGACTAGCGGGTAACGAGCAGTACTTC
CASSSPGLAGNEQYF
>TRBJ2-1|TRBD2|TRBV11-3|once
TGTGCCAGTTCAAAACGAGGCGGGAGGGACAATGAGCAGTTCTTC
CASSKRGGRDNEQFF
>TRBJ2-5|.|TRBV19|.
TGTGCCAGTAGCCAACGCACCAGGACAGTGCGAGGAGAGACCCAGTACTTC
CASSQRTRTVRGETQYF
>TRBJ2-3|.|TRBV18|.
TGTGCCAGCTCACCGATGCCGGCGGGGAGCCTCACAGATACGCAGTATTTT
CASSPMPAGSLTDTQYF
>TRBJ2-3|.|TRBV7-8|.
TGTGCCAGCAGCTTAGTAGGCGTTAACACAGATACGCAGTATTTT
CASSLVGVNTDTQYF
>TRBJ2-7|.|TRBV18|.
TGTGCCAGCTCACGACTTTCAGCGGAGCTCTACGAGCAGTACTTC
CASSRLSAELYEQYF
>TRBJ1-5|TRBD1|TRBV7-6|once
TGTGCCAGCAGCTTTACTACCGGGACAGGGGTCTTCTATAGCAATCAGCCCCAGCATTTT
CASSFTTGTGVFYSNQPQHF